Detailed here is one TCR beta chain. Generated by immunoSEQ multiplex PCR, the TCRdb table keeps only in-frame clones and is missing some. The sample has 200,000 or so clones; about 80% are singletons. The data belong to a study of blood T cell repertoires in COVID-19. Study background: Samples of COVID-19 (acute and convalescent) were obtained from the United States, Italy and Spain. T cells, B-cell-depleted T cells, or PBMCs supplied cDNA or gDNA.

Germline-derived CDR1 and CDR2 are MNHNY and SVGAGI (reference sequence). Trimming removed 0 bases at V and 7 bases at J, with 12 bases between. CDR3 length equals 14 residues. Individuals aged roughly 18 to 90 years were recruited from 20 to 25 US areas. Cohorts were determined from participant-reported clinical history. This rearrangement joins TRBV6-6 to TRBJ1-1; perhaps TRBD1 as D (5 bases). The receptor was isolated from a man aged 35 to 55 who had recovered from COVID-19. Sequenced material: PBMCs or T cells enriched from blood (not recorded which). Here the CDR3 reads CASSYSNHRNEAFF. The CDR3 DNA follows: TGTGCCAGCAGTTACTCGAACCACAGGAATGAAGCTTTCTTT.